This T cell receptor (beta chain) was obtained from a study of blood T cell repertoires in COVID-19. Authors' processing steps: Researchers report that nucleated cell counts were estimated from reference gene primer amplification. The table came from immunoSEQ multiplex PCR; TCRdb's copy has only in-frame clones and leaves some out. The V and J calls and clone size were taken over from that table, and D and trimming were inferred from the DNA. The profile shows 70,000 to 90,000 clones, approximately 88% of them singletons. The CDR3 totals 14 residues. Germline lookup yields CDR1 MDHEN and CDR2 SYDVKM. V lost 4 bases, J lost 1 base, and 1 base stayed unmatched.

The receptor was isolated from a man aged 45 to 65 with acute or convalescent COVID-19. V usage is TRBV28 and J usage is TRBJ2-5; 9 bases fit TRBD1. Sequenced material: peripheral blood. CDR3 in DNA: TGTGCCAGCAGTTGGGACAGGGTCCAAGAGACCCAGTACTTC. It codes for CASSWDRVQETQYF.